The rows below give T cell receptor beta chains drawn from one sample of a study of cytomegalovirus exposure and HLA in healthy donors. This table comes from immunoSEQ multiplex PCR, and its TCRdb copy is limited to in-frame clones, with some not included. The sample yields roughly 100,000 clones, about 86% seen once. Material: PBMCs. Receptor source: a woman between 18 and 30 years old in good health and CMV-seropositive. Both conserved end residues are part of each CDR3. D genes are given only for firm matches.

V gene: TRBV7-3
D gene: -
J gene: TRBJ1-6
CDR3 protein: CASSLLYRGVDSPLHF

V gene: TRBV11-3
D gene: -
J gene: TRBJ1-6
CDR3 protein: CASSLGSDRAYNSPLHF

V gene: TRBV28
D gene: TRBD2
J gene: TRBJ2-5
CDR3 protein: CASSLPGLAGFETQYF

V gene: TRBV7-9
D gene: TRBD2
J gene: TRBJ2-5
CDR3 protein: CASSLGGTSGPRLETQYF

V gene: TRBV11-2
D gene: -
J gene: TRBJ2-1
CDR3 protein: CASSWTEDNEQFF

V gene: TRBV5-6
D gene: TRBD2
J gene: TRBJ2-1
CDR3 protein: CASSGGLAGYNEQFF

V gene: TRBV7-2
D gene: -
J gene: TRBJ2-3
CDR3 protein: CASSPVIAGGRTDTQYF

V gene: TRBV27
D gene: -
J gene: TRBJ2-7
CDR3 protein: CASTGYSHEQYF

V gene: TRBV7-8
D gene: TRBD2
J gene: TRBJ2-1
CDR3 protein: CASRPPAGVRNEQFF

V gene: TRBV6-1
D gene: TRBD2
J gene: TRBJ2-2
CDR3 protein: CASSELAGNTGELFF

V gene: TRBV9
D gene: -
J gene: TRBJ2-2
CDR3 protein: CASSALGGTGELFF

V gene: TRBV7-8
D gene: -
J gene: TRBJ1-5
CDR3 protein: CASSSGQGQPQHF

V gene: TRBV15
D gene: TRBD1
J gene: TRBJ1-1
CDR3 protein: CATFSPGTGNTEAFF

V gene: TRBV29-1
D gene: -
J gene: TRBJ2-7
CDR3 protein: CSVRHQGPGAYEQYF

V gene: TRBV6-4
D gene: TRBD2
J gene: TRBJ2-3
CDR3 protein: CASSDSGSGGHTQYF

V gene: TRBV5-6
D gene: -
J gene: TRBJ2-7
CDR3 protein: CASSNRAEQYF

V gene: TRBV12-5
D gene: -
J gene: TRBJ2-5
CDR3 protein: CASGLPRVGETQYF

V gene: TRBV28
D gene: -
J gene: TRBJ1-2
CDR3 protein: CASSSPYGYTF

V gene: TRBV9
D gene: TRBD2
J gene: TRBJ2-5
CDR3 protein: CASSVSGSLETQYF

V gene: TRBV14
D gene: -
J gene: TRBJ2-7
CDR3 protein: CASSQSSLSYEQYF

V gene: TRBV9
D gene: TRBD1
J gene: TRBJ2-2
CDR3 protein: CASSVGPRGSTGELFF

V gene: TRBV6-6
D gene: -
J gene: TRBJ2-7
CDR3 protein: CASKTLTGIGQYF

V gene: TRBV5-6
D gene: TRBD1
J gene: TRBJ1-1
CDR3 protein: CASSLGQGTTEAFF

V gene: TRBV7-7
D gene: TRBD2
J gene: TRBJ2-5
CDR3 protein: CASSLSPAGVQETQYF

V gene: TRBV5-6
D gene: -
J gene: TRBJ1-5
CDR3 protein: CASSLGGDQPQHF

V gene: TRBV28
D gene: TRBD1
J gene: TRBJ2-7
CDR3 protein: CASSYSGQGTRQYF

V gene: TRBV7-6
D gene: TRBD1
J gene: TRBJ2-2
CDR3 protein: CASSFQGRGSTGELFF

V gene: TRBV5-6
D gene: -
J gene: TRBJ2-3
CDR3 protein: CASSLVGPTDTQYF

V gene: TRBV28
D gene: TRBD1
J gene: TRBJ1-5
CDR3 protein: CASSQRTGHHSNQPQHF